This TCR beta chain was recorded in a study of blood T cell repertoires in COVID-19 (TCRdb year 2020). Regarding the research as a whole: Samples covering the acute and convalescent phases of COVID-19 were provided by collaborators in the United States, Italy and Spain. The prospective study material was composed of cDNA or gDNA derived from T cells, B-cell-depleted T cells, or PBMCs. Deeply sampled blood TCRbeta repertoires from subjects exposed to, actively infected with, or recovered from COVID-19 were included in the dataset. The repertoires were made available in a free public database intended to serve as a resource for research on the immune response to SARS-CoV-2. Samples came from the ongoing ImmuneRACE study (first 160 participants) plus 1,254 subjects from 6 global collaborators. Sample metadata almost always included a de-identified subject ID, COVID-19 status, age in years and sex. Where available, HLA class I and class II types were taken from metadata supplied by the sample provider and were not determined by assay-based typing. The investigation overall reported the following: The quantity of clinical and demographic metadata differed by source and by participant and was supplied without curation.

The collaborating institutions used their own protocols to collect whole blood in K2EDTA tubes. For TCRbeta analysis, collaborator samples were shipped as frozen whole blood, as isolated PBMCs, or as DNA extracted from either sample type. TCRbeta CDR3 regions were amplified from genomic DNA by means of the immunoSEQ Assay, a bias-controlled multiplex PCR. The source study handled its data this way. Nucleated cell counts per sample were estimated from amplification of reference gene primers within the assay. Sequence reads were collapsed and filtered to measure the absolute abundance of every unique TCRbeta CDR3 rearrangement. For each sample, productive Simpson clonality was calculated by taking the square root of Simpson's diversity index across productive rearrangements. The source is immuneACCESS, and TCRdb retained only in-frame sequences with V and J called. Part of the clones is not carried over; for the studies checked, unresolved V genes explain less than half of this, and the remainder is unexplained. Clone size and the V and J calls come from that table; the DNA yielded D and trimming. In this sample the table shows approximately 230,000 clones, around 82% of which occur a single time. Clones ranked in the top ten supply 4% to 6% of the sample.

Note on this clone: Its antigen is currently not known. Per-base quality was not reported, and no clone a single base away is much larger than it.

CDR1 MNHEY and CDR2 SVGAGI were looked up in the germline V gene. V gives up 5 bases and J gives up 3 bases, and the segment between their germline ends measures 5 bases. The CDR3 has 12 amino acids, counting the end cysteine and phenylalanine. Just the 36-base CDR3 DNA is kept, in frame starting at base 1. The chain is assembled from TRBV6-5 and TRBJ1-5; the D gene is unclear. Sequencing input: peripheral blood. The TCR originated in a woman aged 80 or over with active or convalescent COVID-19. CDR3 region: CASSINNQPQHF. The nucleotide sequence reads TGTGCCAGCAGTATAAACAATCAGCCCCAGCATTTT.